This T cell receptor (beta chain) was obtained from a study of shared clonotypes between healthy human individuals. The germline V gene has CDR1 SEHNR and CDR2 FQNEAQ (reference sequence). Trimming took 5 bases from V and 4 from J; bases not matched to a gene: 3. The CDR3 has 13 residues. This table comes from immunoSEQ multiplex PCR, and its TCRdb copy is limited to in-frame clones, with some not included. There are about 490,000 clones in the sample; about 84% occur only once, and over 9.5% lies in the top ten. The chain carries TRBV7-9 and TRBJ1-1, with 8 bases identical to TRBD1. This TCR derives from a middle-aged woman in good health. Some clones in this sample may be carry-over from other donors' samples. The material sequenced was PBMCs. The chain's CDR3 is CASSGTGGTEAFF. The CDR3 coding sequence is TGTGCCAGCAGCGGAACAGGGGGCACTGAAGCTTTCTTT.